The T cell receptor (beta chain) under discussion was sequenced for a study of blood T cell repertoires in COVID-19. The overall study: Sites in the United States, Italy and Spain provided acute and convalescent COVID-19 samples.

Per the authors' pipeline: By means of reference gene primer amplification, nucleated cell counts were estimated. Produced via immunoSEQ multiplex PCR; TCRdb's table is partial and in-frame only. Clonal size and the V and J genes are those of that table, whereas D and trimming came from the DNA. Counted here are 150,000 to 200,000 clones, about 80% occurring once; the ten biggest clones make up around 6.8%. In germline, CDR1 is SGHNT, CDR2 YYREEE (reference sequence). The CDR3 is 12 residues long. Trimming removed 4 bases from V and 3 bases from J, with 8 bases in between. The sample comprised peripheral blood. The TCR sequence derives from a human donor in a cohort sampled during active COVID-19. This chain uses TRBV5-4 with TRBJ2-7; weak D call: TRBD1 (5 bases). CDR3 in amino acids: CASSRDSYEQYF. CDR3 bases: TGTGCCAGCAGCCGAGACAGCTACGAGCAGTACTTC.